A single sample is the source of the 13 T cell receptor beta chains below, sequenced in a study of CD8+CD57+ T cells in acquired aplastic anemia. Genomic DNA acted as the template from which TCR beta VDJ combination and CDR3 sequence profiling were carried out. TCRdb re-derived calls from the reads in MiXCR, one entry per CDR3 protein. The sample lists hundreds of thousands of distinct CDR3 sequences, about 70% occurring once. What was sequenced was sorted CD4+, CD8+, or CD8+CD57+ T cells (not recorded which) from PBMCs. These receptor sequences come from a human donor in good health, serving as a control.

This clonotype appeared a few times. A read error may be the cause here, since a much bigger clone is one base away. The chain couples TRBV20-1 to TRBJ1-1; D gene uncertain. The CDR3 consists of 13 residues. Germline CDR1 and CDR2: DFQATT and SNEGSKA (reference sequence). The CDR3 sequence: CSAARTRVGEALF. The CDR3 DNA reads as TGCAGTGCCGCGAGAACCCGGGTCGGTGAAGCTCTCTTT.

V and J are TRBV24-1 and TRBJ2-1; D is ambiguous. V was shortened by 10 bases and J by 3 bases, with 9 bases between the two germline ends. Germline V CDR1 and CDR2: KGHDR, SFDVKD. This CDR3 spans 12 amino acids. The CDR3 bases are TGTGCCACTCGCGACGGCTACAATGAGCAGTTCTTC. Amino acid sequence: CATRDGYNEQFF.

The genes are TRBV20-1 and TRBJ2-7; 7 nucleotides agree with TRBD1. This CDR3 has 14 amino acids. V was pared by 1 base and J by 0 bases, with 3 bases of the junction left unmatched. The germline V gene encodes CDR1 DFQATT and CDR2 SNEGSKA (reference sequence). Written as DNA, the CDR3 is TGCAGTGCTAGAGCACAGGGGAGCTCCTACGAGCAGTACTTC. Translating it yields CSARAQGSSYEQYF.

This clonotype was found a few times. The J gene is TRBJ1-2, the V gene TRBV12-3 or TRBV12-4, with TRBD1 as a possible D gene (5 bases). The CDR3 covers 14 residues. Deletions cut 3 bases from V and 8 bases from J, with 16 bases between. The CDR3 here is CASSFPHRYSGYTF. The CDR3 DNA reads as TGTGCCAGCAGTTTTCCGCACAGGTACTCCGGCTACACCTTC.

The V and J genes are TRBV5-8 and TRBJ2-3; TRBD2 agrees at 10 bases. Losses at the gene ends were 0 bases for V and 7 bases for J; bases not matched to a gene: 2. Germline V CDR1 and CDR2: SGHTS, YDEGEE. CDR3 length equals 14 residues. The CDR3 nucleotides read TGTGCCAGCAGCTTGGAAGCGGGGGGGAATACGCAGTATTTT. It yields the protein CASSLEAGGNTQYF. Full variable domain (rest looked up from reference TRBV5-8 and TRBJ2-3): EAGVTQSPTHLIKTRGQQATLRCSPISGHTSVYWYQQALGLGLQFLLWYDEGEERNRGNFPPRFSGRQFPNYSSELNVNALELEDSALYLCASSLEAGGNTQYFGPGTRLTVL.

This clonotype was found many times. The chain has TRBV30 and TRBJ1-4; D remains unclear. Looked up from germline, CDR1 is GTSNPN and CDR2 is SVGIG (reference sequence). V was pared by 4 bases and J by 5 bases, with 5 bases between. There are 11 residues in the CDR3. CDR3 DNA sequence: TGTGCCTGGACACGAAATGAAAAACTGTTTTTT. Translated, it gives CAWTRNEKLFF. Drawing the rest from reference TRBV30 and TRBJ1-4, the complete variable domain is SQTIHQWPATLVQPVGSPLSLECTVEGTSNPNLYWYRQAAGRGLQLLFYSVGIGQISSEVPQNLSASRPQDRQFILSSKKLLLSDSGFYLCAWTRNEKLFFGSGTQLSVL.

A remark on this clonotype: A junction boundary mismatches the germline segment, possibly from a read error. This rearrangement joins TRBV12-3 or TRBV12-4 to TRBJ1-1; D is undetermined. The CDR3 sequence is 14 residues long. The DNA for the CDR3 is TGTGCCTGCAGTCGATCGGGCGGGAACACTGAAGCTTTCTTT. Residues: CACSRSGGNTEAFF.

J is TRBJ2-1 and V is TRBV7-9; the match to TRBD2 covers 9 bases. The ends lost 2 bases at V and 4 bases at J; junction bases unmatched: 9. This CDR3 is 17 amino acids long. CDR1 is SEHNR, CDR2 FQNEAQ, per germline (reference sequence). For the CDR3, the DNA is TGTGCCAGCAGCTTAATAAGGGCTAGCGGGGAGTACAATGAGCAGTTCTTC. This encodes CASSLIRASGEYNEQFF.

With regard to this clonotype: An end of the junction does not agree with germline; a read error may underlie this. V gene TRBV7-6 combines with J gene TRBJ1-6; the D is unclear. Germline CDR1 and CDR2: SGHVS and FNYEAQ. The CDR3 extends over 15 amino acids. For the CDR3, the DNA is TGTGCCAGCAGCTTGCGGGCAAGCGTGGACTCACCCTTCCACTTT. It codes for CASSLRASVDSPFHF.

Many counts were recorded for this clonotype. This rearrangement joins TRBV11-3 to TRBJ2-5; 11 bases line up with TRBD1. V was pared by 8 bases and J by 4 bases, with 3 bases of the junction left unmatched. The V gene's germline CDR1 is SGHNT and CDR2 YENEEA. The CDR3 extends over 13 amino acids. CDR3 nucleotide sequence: TGTGCCAGCGGGACAGGGGGAGGAGAGACCCAGTACTTC. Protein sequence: CASGTGGGETQYF. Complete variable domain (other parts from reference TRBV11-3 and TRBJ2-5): EAGVVQSPRYKIIEKKQPVAFWCNPISGHNTLYWYLQNLGQGPELLIRYENEEAVDDSQLPKDRFSAERLKGVDSTLKIQPAELGDSAVYLCASGTGGGETQYFGPGTRLLVL.

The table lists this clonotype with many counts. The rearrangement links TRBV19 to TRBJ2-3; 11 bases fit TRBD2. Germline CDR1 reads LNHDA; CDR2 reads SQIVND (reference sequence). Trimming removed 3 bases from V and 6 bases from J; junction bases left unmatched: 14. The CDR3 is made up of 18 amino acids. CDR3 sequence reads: CASSISLAGGYIGDTQYF. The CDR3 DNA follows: TGTGCCAGTAGTATTTCCCTAGCGGGGGGATACATCGGGGATACGCAGTATTTT.

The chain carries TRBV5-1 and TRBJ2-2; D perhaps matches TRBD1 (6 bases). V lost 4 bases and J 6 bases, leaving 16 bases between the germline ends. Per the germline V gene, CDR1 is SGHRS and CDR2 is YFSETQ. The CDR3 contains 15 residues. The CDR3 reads CASSQEAEGAGELFF. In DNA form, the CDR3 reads TGCGCCAGCAGCCAAGAGGCCGAGGGGGCCGGGGAGCTGTTTTTT. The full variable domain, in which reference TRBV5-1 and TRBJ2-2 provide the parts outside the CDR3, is KAGVTQTPRYLIKTRGQQVTLSCSPISGHRSVSWYQQTPGQGLQFLFEYFSETQRNKGNFPGRFSGRQFSNSRSEMNVSTLELGDSALYLCASSQEAEGAGELFFGEGSRLTVL.

The CDR3 DNA reads as TGTGCCAGCACCATCGGACAGGGAAGGTCGGAGCAGTTCTTC. Residues: CASTIGQGRSEQFF. The chain links TRBV25-1 to TRBJ2-1; 8 bases are a match to TRBD1. The CDR3 runs 14 residues. Per germline, CDR1 MGHDK and CDR2 SYGVNS. J gave up 10 bases and V 7 bases, and 12 bases lay outside the gene matches.